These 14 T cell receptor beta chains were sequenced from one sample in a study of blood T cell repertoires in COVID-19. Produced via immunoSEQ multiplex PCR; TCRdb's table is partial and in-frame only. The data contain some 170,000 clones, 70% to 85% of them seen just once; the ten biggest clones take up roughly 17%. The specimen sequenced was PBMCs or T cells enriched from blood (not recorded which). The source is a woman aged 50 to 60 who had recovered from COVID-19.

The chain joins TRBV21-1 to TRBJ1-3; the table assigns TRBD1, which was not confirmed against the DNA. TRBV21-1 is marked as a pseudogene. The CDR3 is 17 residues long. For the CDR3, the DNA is TGTGCCAGCAGCAAAAGGCCCCGGGACAGGGGGAACTTACCCATATATTTT. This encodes CASSKRPRDRGNLPIYF.

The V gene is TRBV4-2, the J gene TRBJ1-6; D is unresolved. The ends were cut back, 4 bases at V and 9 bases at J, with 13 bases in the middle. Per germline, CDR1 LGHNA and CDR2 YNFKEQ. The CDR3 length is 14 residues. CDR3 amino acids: CASSPGIAGSPLHF. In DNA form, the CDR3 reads TGTGCCAGCAGCCCCGGGATAGCGGGTTCACCCCTCCACTTT.

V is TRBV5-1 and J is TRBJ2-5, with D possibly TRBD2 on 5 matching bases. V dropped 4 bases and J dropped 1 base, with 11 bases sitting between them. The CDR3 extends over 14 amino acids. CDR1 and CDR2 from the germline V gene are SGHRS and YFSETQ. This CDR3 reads CASSPSSTQETQYF. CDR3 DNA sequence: TGCGCCAGCAGCCCATCTAGCACCCAAGAGACCCAGTACTTC.

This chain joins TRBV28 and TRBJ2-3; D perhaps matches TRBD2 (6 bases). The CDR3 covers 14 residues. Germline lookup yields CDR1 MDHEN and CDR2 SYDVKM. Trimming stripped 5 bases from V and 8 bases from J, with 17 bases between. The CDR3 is CASSGDWDGSTQYF. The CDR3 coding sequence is TGTGCCAGCAGTGGCGACTGGGACGGGAGTACGCAGTATTTT.

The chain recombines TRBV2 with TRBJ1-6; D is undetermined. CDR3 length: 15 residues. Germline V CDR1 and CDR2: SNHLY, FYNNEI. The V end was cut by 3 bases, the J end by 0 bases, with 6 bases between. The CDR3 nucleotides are TGTGCCAGCAGTGAGGTCAGCTCCTATAATTCACCCCTCCACTTT. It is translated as CASSEVSSYNSPLHF.

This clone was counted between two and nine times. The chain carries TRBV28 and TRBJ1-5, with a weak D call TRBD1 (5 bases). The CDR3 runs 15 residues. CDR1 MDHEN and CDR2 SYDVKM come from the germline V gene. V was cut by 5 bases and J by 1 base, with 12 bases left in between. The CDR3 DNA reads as TGTGCCAGCAGTCCAGAAGGGGTCAGCAATCAGCCCCAGCATTTT. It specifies CASSPEGVSNQPQHF. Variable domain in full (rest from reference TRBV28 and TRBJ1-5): DVKVTQSSRYLVKRTGEKVFLECVQDMDHENMFWYRQDPGLGLRLIYFSYDVKMKEKGDIPEGYSVSREKKERFSLILESASTNQTSMYLCASSPEGVSNQPQHFGDGTRLSIL.

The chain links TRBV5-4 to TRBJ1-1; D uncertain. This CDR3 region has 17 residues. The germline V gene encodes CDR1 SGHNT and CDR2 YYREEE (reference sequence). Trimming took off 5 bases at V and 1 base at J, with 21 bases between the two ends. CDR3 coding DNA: TGTGCCAGCAGAGCTGGAGTGGAGGTGGGCAAGAACACTGAAGCTTTCTTT. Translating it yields CASRAGVEVGKNTEAFF.

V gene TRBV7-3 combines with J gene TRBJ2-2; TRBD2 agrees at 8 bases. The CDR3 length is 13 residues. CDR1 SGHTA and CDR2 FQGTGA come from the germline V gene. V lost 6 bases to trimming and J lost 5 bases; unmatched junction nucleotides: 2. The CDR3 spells CASSTGGTGELFF. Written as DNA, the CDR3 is TGTGCCAGCAGTACGGGAGGGACCGGGGAGCTGTTTTTT.

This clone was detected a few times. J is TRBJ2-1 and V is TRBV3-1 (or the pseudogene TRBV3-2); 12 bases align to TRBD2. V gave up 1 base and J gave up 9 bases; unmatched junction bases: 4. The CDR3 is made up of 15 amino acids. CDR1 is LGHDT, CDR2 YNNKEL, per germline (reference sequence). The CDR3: CASSQGTSGISEQFF. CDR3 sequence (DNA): TGTGCCAGCAGCCAAGGGACTAGCGGGATAAGTGAGCAGTTCTTC.

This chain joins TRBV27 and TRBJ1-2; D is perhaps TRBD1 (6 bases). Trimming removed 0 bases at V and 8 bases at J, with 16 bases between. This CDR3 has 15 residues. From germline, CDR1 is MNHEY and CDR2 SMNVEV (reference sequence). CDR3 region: CASSLSGQGLAGYTF. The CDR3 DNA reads TGTGCCAGCAGTTTATCTGGGCAGGGGTTGGCCGGCTACACCTTC.

The CDR3 here is CASSFGTGVYNEQFF. CDR3 coding DNA: TGTGCCAGCAGCTTCGGGACAGGGGTTTACAATGAGCAGTTCTTC. The genes are TRBV11-2 and TRBJ2-1; 10 bases match TRBD1. The germline CDR1 and CDR2 sequences are SGHAT and FQNNGV. The CDR3 runs to 15 residues. The V gene end was trimmed by 3 bases and the J gene end by 4 bases; junction bases not matched to a gene: 3.

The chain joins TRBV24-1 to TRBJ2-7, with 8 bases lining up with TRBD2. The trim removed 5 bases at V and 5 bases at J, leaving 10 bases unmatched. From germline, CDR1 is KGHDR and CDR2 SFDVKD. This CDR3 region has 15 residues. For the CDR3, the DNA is TGTGCCACCAGTGCTTCGACTAGCGAGGGAGACGAGCAGTACTTC. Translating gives CATSASTSEGDEQYF.

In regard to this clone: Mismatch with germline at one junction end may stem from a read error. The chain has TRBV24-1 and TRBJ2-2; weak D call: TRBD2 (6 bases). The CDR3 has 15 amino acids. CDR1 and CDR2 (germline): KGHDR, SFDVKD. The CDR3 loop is CATSDSRALLGGLFF. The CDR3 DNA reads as TGTGCCACCAGTGATTCTCGGGCCCTTTTGGGGGGGCTGTTTTTT.

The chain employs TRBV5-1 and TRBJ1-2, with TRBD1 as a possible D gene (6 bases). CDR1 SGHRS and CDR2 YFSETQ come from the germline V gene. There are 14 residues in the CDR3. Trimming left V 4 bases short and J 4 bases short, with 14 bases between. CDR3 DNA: TGCGCCAGCAGCCTGGAGGACAGTCTCTATGGCTACACCTTC. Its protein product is CASSLEDSLYGYTF.